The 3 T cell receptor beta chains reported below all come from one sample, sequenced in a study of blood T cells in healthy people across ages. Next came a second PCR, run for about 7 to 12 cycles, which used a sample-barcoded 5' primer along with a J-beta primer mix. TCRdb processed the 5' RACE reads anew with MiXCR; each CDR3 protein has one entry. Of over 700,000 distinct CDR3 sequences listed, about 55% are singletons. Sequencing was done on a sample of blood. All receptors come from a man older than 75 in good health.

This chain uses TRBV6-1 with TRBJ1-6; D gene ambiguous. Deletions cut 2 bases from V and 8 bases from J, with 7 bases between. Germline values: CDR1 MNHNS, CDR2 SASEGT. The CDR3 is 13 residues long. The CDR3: CASSEFGDSPLHF. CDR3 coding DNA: TGTGCCAGCAGTGAATTTGGGGATTCACCCCTCCACTTT.

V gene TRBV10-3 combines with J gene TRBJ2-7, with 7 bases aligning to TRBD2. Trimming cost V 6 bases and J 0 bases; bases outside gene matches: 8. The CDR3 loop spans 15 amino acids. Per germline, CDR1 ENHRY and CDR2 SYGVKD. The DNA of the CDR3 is TGTGCCATCAGGGACTCTAGCGGAAGCTCCTACGAGCAGTACTTC. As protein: CAIRDSSGSSYEQYF.

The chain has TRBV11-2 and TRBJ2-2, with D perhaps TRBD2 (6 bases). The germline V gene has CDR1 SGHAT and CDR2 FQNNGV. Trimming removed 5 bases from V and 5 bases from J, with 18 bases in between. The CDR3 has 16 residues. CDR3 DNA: TGTGCCAGCAGCCATTCGGGCGGGAAAAGGACCGGGGAGCTGTTTTTT. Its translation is CASSHSGGKRTGELFF.